This TCR beta chain is drawn from a study of technical replicates of blood from a handful of donors. The CDR3 runs to 15 residues. V trimming: 1 base; J trimming: 4 bases; junction bases outside the gene matches: 5. The germline CDR1 and CDR2 sequences are SGHTA and FQGNSA. Libraries were prepared by immunoSEQ multiplex PCR; TCRdb keeps only in-frame clonotypes and omits some of them. In the table there are over 60,000 clones, roughly 91% of which are singletons. The table lists this clone with a count of one. Sample: PBMCs. This clonotype originated in a human donor in good health. Some clones in this sample may be carry-over from other donors' samples. The rearrangement links TRBV7-2 to TRBJ2-7; 9 bases are a match to TRBD2. In nucleotides, the CDR3 is TGTGCCAGCAGCTTAGAGGCGGGAGGGGGGTACGAGCAGTACTTC. Translated: CASSLEAGGGYEQYF.